One and the same sample provided the 16 T cell receptor beta chains below, sequenced in a study of shared clonotypes between healthy human individuals. The protocol was immunoSEQ multiplex PCR, while the TCRdb copy is restricted to in-frame clones and leaves out a portion. The top ten hold about 0.068% of the sample, which has 500,000 or so clones, around 96% seen once. The sequencing input was naive CD4+ T cells sorted from blood. Subset denoted: CD45RA+ positively selected. The source is a woman younger than 45 in good health.

The count of this clone is one. This sequence joins TRBV6-1 and TRBJ1-5; D might be TRBD1 (6 bases). The germline gives CDR1 MNHNS, CDR2 SASEGT. This CDR3 contains 15 residues. Trimming removed 9 bases at V and 2 bases at J, with 17 bases between. CDR3 nucleotide sequence: TGTGCCAGTCTCTATCAGGGGATGGGCAATCAGCCCCAGCATTTT. This encodes CASLYQGMGNQPQHF.

V and J are TRBV28 and TRBJ1-3; 8 bases align to TRBD1. Germline V gives CDR1 MDHEN, CDR2 SYDVKM. The CDR3 totals 13 residues. Trimming removed 4 bases from V and 6 bases from J; junction bases left unmatched: 2. CDR3 DNA: TGTGCCAGCAGTTCAGGGGGCGTAAACACCATATATTTT. Translation: CASSSGGVNTIYF.

The chain recombines TRBV29-1 with TRBJ2-7; 10 nucleotides line up with TRBD2. This CDR3 is 16 amino acids long. CDR1 and CDR2 (germline): SQVTM, ANQGSEA. Trimming cost V 7 bases and J 2 bases; bases outside gene matches: 14. CDR3: CSAISSGRALTYEQYF. The CDR3, as DNA: TGCAGCGCAATTTCCAGCGGGAGGGCCTTGACCTACGAGCAGTACTTC.

The chain employs TRBV28 and TRBJ2-5, with D perhaps matching TRBD2 (6 bases). There are 13 residues in the CDR3. Trimming shortened V by 8 bases and J by 3 bases, and 13 bases separated the two germline ends. CDR1 is MDHEN and CDR2 is SYDVKM in the germline V gene. CDR3 in amino acids: CASGGQVEETQYF. The CDR3 DNA follows: TGTGCCAGCGGAGGGCAGGTAGAAGAGACCCAGTACTTC.

On this clone itself: At one boundary the junction diverges from the germline segment, which might be a read error. The chain carries TRBV20-1 and TRBJ2-7, with 9 bases aligning to TRBD2. From germline, CDR1 is DFQATT and CDR2 SNEGSKA (reference sequence). There are 10 residues in the CDR3. CDR3 region: CSAEPGLAAF. CDR3 in DNA: TGCAGTGCAGAACCGGGACTAGCTGCCTTC.

The rearrangement uses TRBV27 and TRBJ1-2; TRBD1 matches 10 bases. Germline V gene sequence: CDR1 MNHEY, CDR2 SMNVEV (reference sequence). Trimming removed 4 bases from V and 8 bases from J; junction bases left unmatched: 10. This CDR3 has 15 amino acids. The CDR3 sequence is CASSSAGTGVLGYTF. The CDR3 DNA reads as TGTGCCAGCAGTTCAGCTGGGACAGGGGTTCTCGGCTACACCTTC.

CDR3 sequence reads: CASSLGNRGPYGYTF. The CDR3, as DNA: TGTGCCAGCAGTTTAGGAAACAGGGGGCCATATGGCTACACCTTC. V and J are TRBV28 and TRBJ1-2; 9 bases are a match to TRBD1. The V segment lost 2 bases and the J segment 5 bases; nucleotides outside the gene matches: 6. The CDR3 runs 15 residues. Germline V gene lookup returns CDR1 MDHEN and CDR2 SYDVKM.

The chain combines TRBV5-6 with TRBJ1-5; 7 nucleotides align to TRBD1. CDR3 length: 16 residues. Germline V gives CDR1 SGHDT, CDR2 YYEEEE. Trimming removed 4 bases from V and 1 base from J; junction bases left unmatched: 8. In DNA, the CDR3 is TGTGCCAGCAGCGAAAGACAGGGAGGGAGCAATCAGCCCCAGCATTTT. This sequence encodes CASSERQGGSNQPQHF.

This clone has only one observation. The genes are TRBV28 and TRBJ2-7, with 8 bases matching TRBD1. In germline, CDR1 is MDHEN, CDR2 SYDVKM. The CDR3 spans 14 residues. V lost 4 bases to trimming and J lost 3 bases; unmatched junction nucleotides: 5. The CDR3 nucleotides read TGTGCCAGCAGTTGGGGACAGGATAACTACGAGCAGTACTTC. This translates into CASSWGQDNYEQYF. The complete variable domain, with remaining parts taken from reference TRBV28 and TRBJ2-7, reads DVKVTQSSRYLVKRTGEKVFLECVQDMDHENMFWYRQDPGLGLRLIYFSYDVKMKEKGDIPEGYSVSREKKERFSLILESASTNQTSMYLCASSWGQDNYEQYFGPGTRLTVT.

The chain joins TRBV28 to TRBJ2-3; TRBD2 matches at 8 bases. Germline assignment: CDR1 MDHEN and CDR2 SYDVKM. The trim removed 6 bases at V and 5 bases at J, leaving 4 bases unmatched. This CDR3 has 13 amino acids. CDR3 bases: TGTGCCAGCAGCGGGAGGGGGAGAGATACGCAGTATTTT. As protein: CASSGRGRDTQYF.

The V call is TRBV18, the J call TRBJ2-7; 13 nucleotides match TRBD2. The CDR3 is made up of 15 amino acids. The junction had 1 base not matched to a gene; V was cut back by 1 base and J by 4 bases. Germline V gives CDR1 KGHSH, CDR2 LQKENI. The DNA for the CDR3 is TGTGCCAGCTCACCACGGACTAGCGGGAGTTACGAGCAGTACTTC. It is translated as CASSPRTSGSYEQYF.

The chain recombines TRBV27 with TRBJ2-7; 10 positions agree with TRBD2. J was trimmed by 3 bases and V by 8 bases; bases with no gene match: 7. Per the germline V gene, CDR1 is MNHEY and CDR2 is SMNVEV (reference sequence). The CDR3 runs to 14 residues. The CDR3 nucleotides are TGTGCCAGCCGGATAGCGGGAGGTTACTACGAGCAGTACTTC. Protein sequence: CASRIAGGYYEQYF.

This sequence joins TRBV7-9 and TRBJ1-2; D gene unclear. CDR1 and CDR2 from the germline V gene are SEHNR and FQNEAQ (reference sequence). This CDR3 is 12 amino acids long. V lost 8 bases and J 4 bases, leaving 11 bases between the germline ends. The chain's CDR3 is CASGSRTYGYTF. The CDR3 bases are TGTGCCAGCGGGTCCAGGACCTATGGCTACACCTTC.

V is TRBV6-5 and J is TRBJ2-1; TRBD2 aligns across 11 bases. The J segment lost 7 bases and the V segment lost 7 bases, leaving 3 bases of the junction unmatched. The length of the CDR3 is 13 residues. CDR1 is MNHEY and CDR2 is SVGAGI in the germline V gene. CDR3 amino acids: CASKTSGSNEQFF. Written as DNA, the CDR3 is TGTGCCAGCAAAACTAGCGGGAGTAATGAGCAGTTCTTC.

The V and J genes are TRBV11-2 and TRBJ2-6, with D uncertain. The CDR3 consists of 18 residues. The V and J ends lost 5 bases and 5 bases respectively, with 22 bases between them. Germline V CDR1 and CDR2: SGHAT, FQNNGV. In DNA form, the CDR3 reads TGTGCCAGCAGCCAAGTAAGCAAGCAACAAAGTCGGGCCAACGTCCTGACTTTC. It codes for CASSQVSKQQSRANVLTF.

This chain joins TRBV28 and TRBJ2-7; 9 bases are shared with TRBD1. Germline lookup yields CDR1 MDHEN and CDR2 SYDVKM. The trim removed 6 bases at V and 12 bases at J, leaving 9 bases unmatched. This CDR3 comprises 12 residues. CDR3 DNA: TGTGCCAGCAGCCCCCCGGACAGGGGTGCGTACTTC. Encoded protein: CASSPPDRGAYF. Drawing the rest from reference TRBV28 and TRBJ2-7, the complete variable domain is DVKVTQSSRYLVKRTGEKVFLECVQDMDHENMFWYRQDPGLGLRLIYFSYDVKMKEKGDIPEGYSVSREKKERFSLILESASTNQTSMYLCASSPPDRGAYFGPGTRLTVT.